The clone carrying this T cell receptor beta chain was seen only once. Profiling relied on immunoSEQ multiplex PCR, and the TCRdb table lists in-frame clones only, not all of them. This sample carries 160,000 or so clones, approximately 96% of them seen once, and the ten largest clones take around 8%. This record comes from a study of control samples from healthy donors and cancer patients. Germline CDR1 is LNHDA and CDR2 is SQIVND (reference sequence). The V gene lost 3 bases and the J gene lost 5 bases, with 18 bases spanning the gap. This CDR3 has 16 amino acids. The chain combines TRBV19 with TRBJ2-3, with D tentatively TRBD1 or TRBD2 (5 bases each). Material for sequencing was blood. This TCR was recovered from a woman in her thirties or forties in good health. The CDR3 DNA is TGTGCCAGTAGTATTAATCGGGACCCCTCGATAGATACGCAGTATTTT. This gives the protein CASSINRDPSIDTQYF.